The rows below give T cell receptor beta chains drawn from one sample of a study of blood T cell repertoires in COVID-19. Some clones are missing from TCRdb's copy, which holds only in-frame ones; the method was immunoSEQ multiplex PCR. The sample carries about 200,000 clones, roughly nine tenths recorded once. Source material: peripheral blood. These receptors all stem from a woman in her 50s with COVID-19, enrolled during active disease. CDR3s include the opening cysteine and the closing phenylalanine or tryptophan. The order of the fields is CDR3 protein, CDR3 DNA, clone size, D gene, J gene, V gene. A D gene is named only where the DNA matches it firmly. Where a row states a size, it is once, few, many or the class of an expanded clone; other rows omit it.

CASSATGGATEAFF TGTGCCAGCAGCGCTACAGGGGGGGCCACTGAAGCTTTCTTT NA TRBD1 TRBJ1-1 TRBV5-6
CASSRLTGNYGYTF TGTGCCAGCAGCCGACTGACGGGGAACTATGGCTACACCTTC NA NA TRBJ1-2 TRBV7-9
CASSQVRTGAIGNSPLHF TGTGCCAGCAGCCAAGTCCGGACAGGGGCGATCGGTAATTCACCCCTCCACTTT NA TRBD1 TRBJ1-6 TRBV14
CASGQGDTQYF TGTGCCAGCGGACAGGGGGATACGCAGTATTTT NA TRBD1 TRBJ2-3 TRBV12-3/TRBV12-4
CASRAERSRPLHF TGTGCCAGTAGGGCGGAAAGGAGCCGCCCCCTCCACTTT NA NA TRBJ1-6 TRBV19
CASSLGQGALGEQYF TGTGCCAGCAGCTTGGGACAGGGGGCTTTAGGGGAGCAGTACTTC NA TRBD1 TRBJ2-7 TRBV7-2
CASRPTRIYTGELFF TGTGCCAGTCGCCCAACGAGGATATACACCGGGGAGCTGTTTTTT once NA TRBJ2-2 TRBV19
CASGLELAKNIQYF TGTGCTAGTGGTTTAGAGCTAGCCAAAAACATTCAGTACTTC once NA TRBJ2-4 TRBV12-5
CASSQEAGLTYEQYF TGCGCCAGCAGCCAAGAGGCGGGGTTGACCTACGAGCAGTACTTC NA NA TRBJ2-7 TRBV4-3
CASRPDTLVYGYTF TGTGCCAGCAGACCGGACACCTTAGTTTATGGCTACACCTTC few NA TRBJ1-2 TRBV6-5
CASSYGTEQFF TGTGCCAGCAGTTACGGGACAGAGCAGTTCTTC NA NA TRBJ2-1 TRBV6-2/TRBV6-3
CASSWRDFDGYTF TGTGCCAGCAGCTGGAGGGACTTCGATGGCTACACCTTC few NA TRBJ1-2 TRBV11-2
CASSLEGSEGEKLFF TGTGCCAGCAGCTTAGAGGGATCAGAGGGCGAAAAACTGTTTTTT NA NA TRBJ1-4 TRBV11-2
CASSFSSYEQYF TGTGCCAGCAGTTTTTCGTCGTACGAGCAGTACTTC NA NA TRBJ2-7 TRBV28
CASGFTVTDTQYF TGTGCTAGTGGTTTCACGGTCACAGATACGCAGTATTTT NA NA TRBJ2-3 TRBV12-5
CASSDPGRGKDEQYF TGCGCCAGCAGTGACCCGGGTCGGGGGAAGGACGAGCAGTACTTC NA NA TRBJ2-7 TRBV5-1
CASRFFGEREKLFF TGTGCCAGTAGGTTCTTCGGGGAGCGGGAAAAACTGTTTTTT NA NA TRBJ1-4 TRBV19
CASSPGGAGADTQYF TGTGCCAGCAGCCCGGGGGGGGCCGGGGCAGATACGCAGTATTTT NA TRBD2 TRBJ2-3 TRBV11-3
CASSLGDQATGANVLTF TGTGCCAGCAGCTTGGGAGACCAGGCGACTGGGGCCAACGTCCTGACTTTC NA NA TRBJ2-6 TRBV5-6
CASSIGSKPYEQYF TGTGCCAGTAGTATTGGCTCCAAACCCTACGAGCAGTACTTC NA NA TRBJ2-7 TRBV19
CASTLGYGDGYTF TGTGCTAGCACCTTAGGTTACGGGGATGGCTACACCTTC NA NA TRBJ1-2 TRBV28
CASSFAGGAEVLNYGYTF TGTGCCAGCAGTTTTGCAGGGGGCGCAGAGGTTTTAAACTATGGCTACACCTTC NA TRBD1 TRBJ1-2 TRBV27
CASSTRDRQETQYF TGTGCCAGCAGCACAAGGGACAGACAAGAGACCCAGTACTTC NA TRBD1 TRBJ2-5 TRBV13
CASSDRVGETQYF TGTGCCAGCAGCGACAGGGTTGGGGAGACCCAGTACTTC once NA TRBJ2-5 TRBV9
CASSSRQGVGQPQHF TGTGCCAGCAGCTCGAGACAGGGGGTCGGGCAGCCCCAGCATTTT NA TRBD1 TRBJ1-5 TRBV7-2
CASSPRGRSHNEQFF TGTGCCAGTAGCCCCAGGGGGAGAAGCCACAATGAGCAGTTCTTC NA TRBD1 TRBJ2-1 TRBV19
CSVEPRGSGVGGDTQYF TGCAGCGTTGAACCCCGGGGGAGCGGGGTAGGTGGGGATACGCAGTATTTT NA TRBD2 TRBJ2-3 TRBV29-1
CASSERPVAGTHTEAFF TGTGCCAGCAGTGAAAGACCGGTAGCTGGGACACACACTGAAGCTTTCTTT NA NA TRBJ1-1 TRBV6-1
CASTWDSPVSPQYF TGTGCCAGCACCTGGGACTCACCCGTATCCCCGCAGTATTTT NA NA TRBJ2-3 TRBV2
CASSSGGQGVDGYTF TGTGCCAGCAGCTCCGGGGGACAGGGTGTAGATGGCTACACCTTC NA TRBD1 TRBJ1-2 TRBV7-9
CASSSRLAGSTDTQYF TGTGCCAGCAGCTCACGACTAGCCGGCAGCACAGATACGCAGTATTTT few TRBD2 TRBJ2-3 TRBV4-2
CASNSRYSNQPQHF TGTGCCAGCAACAGTCGGTATAGCAATCAGCCCCAGCATTTT NA NA TRBJ1-5 TRBV28
CASSPWAAEGANTEAFF TGTGCCAGCAGCCCCTGGGCGGCCGAGGGGGCGAACACTGAAGCTTTCTTT NA TRBD1 TRBJ1-1 TRBV9
CASSVSTDTQYF TGTGCTAGTAGCGTTAGCACAGATACGCAGTATTTT once NA TRBJ2-3 TRBV12-5
CASSFTDSPTYEQYF TGTGCCAGTAGTTTTACGGACAGTCCAACCTACGAGCAGTACTTC many NA TRBJ2-7 TRBV19
CAVGTGDQTEAFF TGCGCCGTTGGGACAGGGGATCAAACTGAAGCTTTCTTT NA TRBD1 TRBJ1-1 TRBV10-2
CASNKGQGEDGYTF TGTGCCAGCAATAAGGGGCAGGGGGAAGATGGCTACACCTTC NA TRBD1 TRBJ1-2 TRBV7-2
CASSPPGAGYTF TGTGCCAGTAGCCCCCCAGGGGCCGGCTACACCTTC NA NA TRBJ1-2 TRBV19
CASSREGADSPLHF TGTGCCAGCAGCCGAGAGGGGGCTGATTCACCCCTCCACTTT NA TRBD1 TRBJ1-6 TRBV3-1/TRBV3-2
CASTDRIHEQYF TGTGCCAGCACTGACAGGATCCACGAGCAGTACTTC NA NA TRBJ2-7 TRBV7-8
CASSSRGAYNEQFF TGTGCCAGCAGTTCCCGCGGAGCCTACAATGAGCAGTTCTTC NA NA TRBJ2-1 TRBV27
CASRTGVDQPQHF TGCGCCAGTCGGACAGGGGTTGATCAGCCCCAGCATTTT NA TRBD1 TRBJ1-5 TRBV5-1
CASSYWGADYGYTF TGTGCCAGCAGTTACTGGGGCGCGGACTATGGCTACACCTTC NA NA TRBJ1-2 TRBV6-2/TRBV6-3
CASSLRGGRLGPDTQYF TGTGCCAGCAGCTTAAGGGGGGGGCGCCTAGGCCCAGATACGCAGTATTTT NA NA TRBJ2-3 TRBV7-6
CASRSLNGGAIDEQFF TGCGCCAGCAGGTCCCTAAACGGGGGGGCCATCGATGAGCAGTTCTTC NA TRBD2 TRBJ2-1 TRBV5-1
CASSLGGRRGANYGYTF TGTGCCAGCAGCTTAGGGGGGCGAAGGGGCGCGAACTATGGCTACACCTTC NA NA TRBJ1-2 TRBV11-3